This TCR beta chain was identified during a study of blood T cell repertoires in COVID-19. Two negative PCRs, clearance, or symptom resolution characterized the recovered Cohort 3 donors. The germline CDR1 and CDR2 sequences are SGHNT and YYREEE (reference sequence). The CDR3 totals 14 residues. Trimming removed 6 bases at V and 8 bases at J, with 18 bases between. Authors' processing steps: Estimates of nucleated cell counts were drawn from the amplification of reference gene primers. Generated by immunoSEQ multiplex PCR, the TCRdb table keeps only in-frame clones and is missing some. Clone size and the V and J calls come from that table; the DNA yielded D and trimming. The data hold under 300,000 clones, with 75% to 90% observed a single time.

The rearrangement links TRBV5-4 to TRBJ2-1; D possibly corresponds to TRBD1 (5 bases). The receptor was isolated from a woman aged 40 to 50 who had recovered from COVID-19. Sequenced: PBMCs or T cells enriched from blood (not recorded which). CDR3 protein: CASTGPTWGHEQFF. The DNA of the CDR3 is TGTGCCAGCACCGGCCCCACCTGGGGCCATGAGCAGTTCTTC.